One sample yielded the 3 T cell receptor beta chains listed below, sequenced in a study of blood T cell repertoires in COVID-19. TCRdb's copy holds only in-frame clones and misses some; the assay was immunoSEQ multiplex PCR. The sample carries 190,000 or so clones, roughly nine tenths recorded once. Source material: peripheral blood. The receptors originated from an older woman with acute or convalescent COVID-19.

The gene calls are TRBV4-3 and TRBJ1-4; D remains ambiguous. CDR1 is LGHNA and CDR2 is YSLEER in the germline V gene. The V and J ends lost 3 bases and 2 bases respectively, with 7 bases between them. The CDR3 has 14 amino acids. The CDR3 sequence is CASSQTGTNEKLFF. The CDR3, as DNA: TGCGCCAGCAGCCAGACCGGGACTAATGAAAAACTGTTTTTT.

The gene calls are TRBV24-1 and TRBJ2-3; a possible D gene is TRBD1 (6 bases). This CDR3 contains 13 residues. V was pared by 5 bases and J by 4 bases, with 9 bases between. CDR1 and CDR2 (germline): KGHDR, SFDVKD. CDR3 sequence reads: CATSGDKADTQYF. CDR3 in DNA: TGTGCCACCAGTGGGGACAAGGCAGATACGCAGTATTTT.

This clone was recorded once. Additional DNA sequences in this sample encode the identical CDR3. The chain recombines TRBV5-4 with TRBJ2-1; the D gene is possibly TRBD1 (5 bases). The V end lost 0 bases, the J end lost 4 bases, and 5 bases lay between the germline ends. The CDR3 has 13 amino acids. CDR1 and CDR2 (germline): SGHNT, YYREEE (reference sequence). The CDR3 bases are TGTGCCAGCAGCTTGGACAGGTACAATGAGCAGTTCTTC. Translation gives CASSLDRYNEQFF.